These 25 T cell receptor beta chains share one sample of origin, sequenced in a study of blood T cell repertoires in COVID-19. TCRdb keeps only in-frame clones here, not all; method: immunoSEQ multiplex PCR. Of about 220,000 clones listed, around 81% are singletons. Sequencing was performed on peripheral blood. All receptors derive from a woman in her thirties who had recovered from COVID-19.

The chain's CDR3 is CASSPPAEAGGPFHNEQFF. CDR3 nucleotide sequence: TGTGCCAGCTCACCGCCCGCGGAGGCGGGAGGGCCATTCCACAATGAGCAGTTCTTC. The chain uses TRBV18 and TRBJ2-1, with 9 bases identical to TRBD2. J gave up 5 bases and V 3 bases, and 17 bases lay outside the gene matches. Germline V gene lookup returns CDR1 KGHSH and CDR2 LQKENI. This CDR3 contains 19 residues.

This rearrangement joins TRBV3-1 (or the pseudogene TRBV3-2) to TRBJ1-6; possible D gene TRBD1, 6 bases. Germline assignment: CDR1 LGHDT and CDR2 YNNKEL (reference sequence). CDR3 length: 16 amino acids. V was clipped by 1 base and J by 5 bases, with 12 bases between them. CDR3: CASSQGGGRDNSPLHF. Written as DNA, the CDR3 is TGTGCCAGCAGCCAAGGAGGGGGACGGGATAATTCACCCCTCCACTTT.

The chain employs TRBV5-6 and TRBJ2-5; D remains unclear. The CDR3 loop spans 14 amino acids. CDR1 is SGHDT, CDR2 YYEEEE, per germline. Deletions cut 0 bases from V and 1 base from J, with 7 bases between. CDR3 sequence reads: CASSLGAAQETQYF. DNA for the CDR3: TGTGCCAGCAGCTTGGGGGCAGCCCAAGAGACCCAGTACTTC.

The rearrangement uses TRBV4-1 and TRBJ2-1; D is perhaps TRBD1 (6 bases). This CDR3 has 15 residues. CDR1 MGHRA and CDR2 YSYEKL come from the germline V gene. V was cut by 4 bases and J by 3 bases, with 13 bases left in between. For the CDR3, the DNA is TGCGCCAGCAGCCCAGGGGTAGGAAACTACAATGAGCAGTTCTTC. This encodes CASSPGVGNYNEQFF.

The J gene is TRBJ1-2, the V gene TRBV9; 7 bases are shared with TRBD1. The J segment lost 8 bases and the V segment lost 1 base, leaving 2 bases of the junction unmatched. The germline gives CDR1 SGDLS, CDR2 YYNGEE. The length of the CDR3 is 12 residues. Written as DNA, the CDR3 is TGTGCCAGCAGCGTATCAGGGGGAGGCTACACCTTC. It specifies CASSVSGGGYTF.

V and J are TRBV25-1 and TRBJ2-6, with 8 bases that match TRBD2. This CDR3 has 18 amino acids. Unmatched junction bases numbered 7, after V lost 3 bases and J lost 0 bases. CDR1 and CDR2 from the germline V gene are MGHDK and SYGVNS. CDR3 sequence reads: CASSDGLAGDSGANVLTF. The CDR3, as DNA: TGTGCCAGCAGTGATGGCCTAGCGGGTGACTCTGGGGCCAACGTCCTGACTTTC.

This clone was observed a few times. The chain carries TRBV6-5 and TRBJ2-2; TRBD2 agrees at 8 bases. The CDR3 contains 16 residues. After removal of 4 bases from V and 6 bases from J, the junction contained 10 bases not matched to a gene. Germline assignment: CDR1 MNHEY and CDR2 SVGAGI. The CDR3 protein is CASSSPPGLGSGELFF. DNA for the CDR3: TGTGCCAGCAGTTCCCCCCCGGGACTAGGGTCCGGGGAGCTGTTTTTT.

With respect to this clone: The junction departs from germline at one end; a sequencing error may be responsible. The chain recombines TRBV2 with TRBJ2-7, with D perhaps TRBD1 (6 bases). This CDR3 spans 11 amino acids. The germline V gene encodes CDR1 SNHLY and CDR2 FYNNEI. As DNA, the CDR3 is TGTGCCAGCAGTGACCCAGGGGCCATCAACTTC. Its translation is CASSDPGAINF.

The chain joins TRBV28 to TRBJ1-2; 8 bases map to TRBD1. Per the germline V gene, CDR1 is MDHEN and CDR2 is SYDVKM. This CDR3 region has 15 residues. With 7 bases clipped from V and 6 bases from J, the junction kept 13 bases outside the gene matches. CDR3 nucleotide sequence: TGTGCCAGCACCCAACATCTTCAGGGGGCGAATGGCTACACCTTC. Its translation is CASTQHLQGANGYTF.

This rearrangement joins TRBV11-2 to TRBJ2-2; possibly TRBD2 for D (5 bases). Germline V gene sequence: CDR1 SGHAT, CDR2 FQNNGV. V lost 5 bases and J 7 bases, leaving 17 bases between the germline ends. The CDR3 has 15 residues. The CDR3 region has the DNA TGTGCCAGCAGCGTCGGGATTTTTCTTTTCGGGGAGCTGTTTTTT. Translating gives CASSVGIFLFGELFF.

V usage is TRBV19 and J usage is TRBJ1-6; D is uncertain. Per germline, CDR1 LNHDA and CDR2 SQIVND (reference sequence). V was trimmed by 9 bases and J by 0 bases, leaving 15 bases between them. The CDR3 runs 16 residues. CDR3 residues: CASRGLHSSYNSPLHF. In DNA form, the CDR3 reads TGTGCCAGCCGGGGTCTACACAGCTCCTATAATTCACCCCTCCACTTT.

This sequence joins TRBV24-1 and TRBJ1-3; D ambiguous. The CDR3 consists of 11 residues. From germline, CDR1 is KGHDR and CDR2 SFDVKD. Trimming removed 6 bases at V and 8 bases at J, with 7 bases between. Here the CDR3 DNA reads TGTGCCACCAGTAATGACTACACCATATATTTT. Translated, it gives CATSNDYTIYF.

The V and J genes are TRBV7-9 and TRBJ2-1; 8 bases line up with TRBD2. Germline CDR1 SEHNR, CDR2 FQNEAQ (reference sequence). Trimming took 5 bases from V and 10 from J; bases not matched to a gene: 22. The CDR3 runs 18 residues. CDR3 nucleotide sequence: TGTGCCAGCAGCCGAAATAGCGGGATTGGTAGACGCTTTGGCGAGCAGTTCTTC. This codes for CASSRNSGIGRRFGEQFF.

The J gene is TRBJ2-3, the V gene TRBV10-2, with TRBD2 identical over 10 bases. CDR3 length: 13 residues. Germline CDR1 WSHSY, CDR2 SAAADI. V was clipped by 8 bases and J by 1 base; unmatched bases: 0. For the CDR3, the DNA is TGCGCCAGCGGACTAGCGGGCACAGATACGCAGTATTTT. This gives the protein CASGLAGTDTQYF.

The J gene is TRBJ2-4, the V gene TRBV9; the D gene is possibly TRBD2 (6 bases). The CDR3 runs 17 residues. CDR1 and CDR2 (germline): SGDLS, YYNGEE. V lost 0 bases, J lost 3 bases, and 16 bases lay in between. The chain's CDR3 is CASSVEGVLSGKNIQYF. Here the CDR3 DNA reads TGTGCCAGCAGCGTAGAAGGCGTTCTTAGCGGCAAAAACATTCAGTACTTC.

This clone was recorded once. The V call is TRBV6-5, the J call TRBJ1-1, with 9 bases identical to TRBD1. There are 16 residues in the CDR3. Unmatched junction bases numbered 7, after V lost 0 bases and J lost 5 bases. Germline values: CDR1 MNHEY, CDR2 SVGAGI. DNA for the CDR3: TGTGCCAGCAGTTACTCGGCGGGACAGGGAGGGACTGAAGCTTTCTTT. Amino acid sequence: CASSYSAGQGGTEAFF.

A single count supports this clone. The chain carries TRBV30 and TRBJ1-2; D unresolved. The CDR3 has 12 amino acids. CDR1 GTSNPN and CDR2 SVGIG come from the germline V gene (reference sequence). Trimming took 8 bases from V and 4 from J, leaving 14 bases between them. CDR3 DNA: TGTGCCGTCCTTTACGAGGTCTATGGCTACACCTTC. This codes for CAVLYEVYGYTF.

The chain recombines TRBV2 with TRBJ2-7; maybe TRBD2 (6 bases). V was shortened by 4 bases and J by 4 bases, with 14 bases between the two germline ends. In germline, CDR1 is SNHLY, CDR2 FYNNEI. The CDR3 is made up of 14 amino acids. The DNA of the CDR3 is TGTGCCAGCAGTGTGGGTAGCGGCTTTTACGAGCAGTACTTC. Translating it yields CASSVGSGFYEQYF.

This clone has only one observation. CDR3 nucleotides: TGTGCCAGCAGCTTATCATTAGCCAAAAACATTCAGTACTTC. Amino acids: CASSLSLAKNIQYF. The gene calls are TRBV13 and TRBJ2-4; D remains ambiguous. The CDR3 is made up of 14 amino acids. Trimming shortened V by 2 bases and J by 0 bases, and 5 bases separated the two germline ends. Germline CDR1 reads PRHDT; CDR2 reads FYEKMQ (reference sequence).

V gene TRBV2 combines with J gene TRBJ2-1, with D unclear. V lost 7 bases to trimming and J lost 13 bases, with 5 bases between them. The length of the CDR3 is 8 residues. Germline lookup yields CDR1 SNHLY and CDR2 FYNNEI. CDR3 sequence reads: CASKLQFF. The DNA for the CDR3 is TGTGCCAGCAAACTACAGTTCTTC. Variable domain in full (rest from reference TRBV2 and TRBJ2-1): EPEVTQTPSHQVTQMGQEVILRCVPISNHLYFYWYRQILGQKVEFLVSFYNNEISEKSEIFDDQFSVERPDGSNFTLKIRSTKLEDSAMYFCASKLQFFGPGTRLTVL.

V usage is TRBV6-1 and J usage is TRBJ1-2; possibly TRBD1 for D (5 bases). In germline, CDR1 is MNHNS, CDR2 SASEGT. Trimming cost V 2 bases and J 4 bases, with 17 bases left between them. The CDR3 loop spans 16 amino acids. CDR3 residues: CASSELGGTLGYGYTF. The CDR3 bases are TGTGCCAGCAGTGAACTGGGAGGGACTTTGGGCTATGGCTACACCTTC.

The CDR3 loop reads CASGSGQGVFHEQYF. CDR3 bases: TGTGCCAGCGGATCGGGACAGGGGGTATTCCACGAGCAGTACTTC. V gene TRBV6-6 combines with J gene TRBJ2-7, with 11 positions matching TRBD1. CDR3 length equals 15 residues. Germline CDR1 and CDR2: MNHNY and SVGAGI (reference sequence). Germline trimming cut 8 bases from V and 5 bases from J; bases unmatched to any gene: 11.

This chain uses TRBV11-2 with TRBJ2-2; TRBD2 might be the D (5 bases). CDR3 length: 16 residues. Germline assignment: CDR1 SGHAT and CDR2 FQNNGV. Trimming cost V 4 bases and J 0 bases, with 12 bases left between them. The CDR3 sequence is CASSSRALANTGELFF. CDR3 nucleotide sequence: TGTGCCAGCAGCTCGAGGGCGCTGGCGAACACCGGGGAGCTGTTTTTT.

The chain joins TRBV19 to TRBJ2-5, with 7 bases identical to TRBD2. The CDR3 runs 14 residues. The V gene end was trimmed by 10 bases and the J gene end by 5 bases; junction bases not matched to a gene: 13. Germline V gene lookup returns CDR1 LNHDA and CDR2 SQIVND (reference sequence). Here the CDR3 reads CATRDWGGPETQYF. CDR3 DNA sequence: TGTGCCACCAGGGATTGGGGGGGACCGGAGACCCAGTACTTC.

This chain connects TRBV7-2 to TRBJ2-4, with 10 bases fitting TRBD2. This CDR3 has 18 amino acids. V lost 2 bases to trimming and J lost 1 base; unmatched junction nucleotides: 8. Per the germline V gene, CDR1 is SGHTA and CDR2 is FQGNSA. The CDR3 region is CASSLFSGRLEAKNIQYF. In DNA, the CDR3 is TGTGCCAGCAGCTTATTTAGCGGGAGGCTCGAGGCCAAAAACATTCAGTACTTC.